One and the same sample provided the 13 T cell receptor beta chains below, sequenced in a study of early T cells in non-severe SARS-CoV-2 infection. TCRdb processed the 5' RACE reads anew with MiXCR; each CDR3 protein has one entry. The table includes about 20,000 distinct CDR3 sequences, about 4.9% detected once. What was sequenced was whole blood. The receptors here all came from an adult who was a healthcare worker with PCR-confirmed SARS-CoV-2 infection or an uninfected control (not recorded which).

By proportion, this clonotype is medium-sized. CDR3 bases: TGTGCCAGCAGTTTTATGGCCAAAAACATTCAGTACTTC. Its translation is CASSFMAKNIQYF. The chain couples TRBV6-6 to TRBJ2-4; no reliable D call. V gave up 4 bases and J gave up 1 base, with 5 bases separating them. CDR3 size: 13 residues. The germline gives CDR1 MNHNY, CDR2 SVGAGI (reference sequence).

This clonotype was seen ten or more times. The chain combines TRBV7-6 with TRBJ2-2, with TRBD2 matching over 7 bases. This CDR3 has 14 residues. CDR1 is SGHVS and CDR2 is FNYEAQ in the germline V gene. Trimming cost V 3 bases and J 7 bases; bases outside gene matches: 5. CDR3 amino acids: CASSLDGGSGELFF. The DNA of the CDR3 is TGTGCCAGCAGCTTGGATGGCGGGAGCGGGGAGCTGTTTTTT.

The chain combines TRBV3-1 with TRBJ1-1; D is ambiguous. V lost 4 bases, J lost 3 bases, and 15 bases lay in between. This CDR3 has 15 amino acids. The V gene's germline CDR1 is LGHDT and CDR2 YNNKEL (reference sequence). As DNA, the CDR3 is TGTGCCAGCAGCCCTCTAGAAGGCGGCGACACTGAAGCTTTCTTT. The encoded protein is CASSPLEGGDTEAFF.

The chain combines TRBV3-2 with TRBJ2-7; the D call TRBD2 from the table was never checked on the DNA. TRBV3-2 is a pseudogene. The CDR3 is made up of 18 amino acids. The CDR3 coding sequence is TGTGCCAGCAGCCAAGGAGGGAGACTAGCGGACAACTCCTACGAGCAGTACTTC. Translating gives CASSQGGRLADNSYEQYF.

By proportion, this clonotype is medium-sized. The rearrangement links TRBV21-1 to TRBJ1-5; TRBD1 is the table's D call, not checked against the DNA. TRBV21-1 is tagged as a pseudogene. The CDR3 covers 14 residues. CDR3 DNA: TGTGCCAGCATCCAGGGGGTTGGCAATCAGCCCCAGCATTTT. Translating it yields CASIQGVGNQPQHF.

This clonotype was found many times. The J gene is TRBJ1-6, the V gene TRBV7-2; TRBD1 is a possible D gene (5 bases). The germline V gene has CDR1 SGHTA and CDR2 FQGNSA. With 6 bases removed from V and 2 bases from J, the gap between germline ends came to 11 bases. The CDR3 spans 15 residues. CDR3 sequence reads: CASRGRGPYNSPLHF. The CDR3 DNA reads as TGTGCCAGCAGGGGCCGGGGACCCTATAATTCACCCCTCCACTTT.

This clonotype was found many times. The gene calls are TRBV5-1 and TRBJ2-7, with a tentative D call TRBD1 (6 bases). The germline V gene has CDR1 SGHRS and CDR2 YFSETQ. This CDR3 has 14 amino acids. Trimming shortened V by 4 bases and J by 3 bases, and 14 bases separated the two germline ends. CDR3 protein: CASSPGQSYYEQYF. The CDR3 nucleotides read TGCGCCAGCAGCCCCGGACAGAGCTACTACGAGCAGTACTTC. The full variable domain, completed using reference TRBV5-1 and TRBJ2-7, is KAGVTQTPRYLIKTRGQQVTLSCSPISGHRSVSWYQQTPGQGLQFLFEYFSETQRNKGNFPGRFSGRQFSNSRSEMNVSTLELGDSALYLCASSPGQSYYEQYFGPGTRLTVT.

As regards this clonotype: A clone one base away is much larger, so this may be a read error. J is TRBJ2-2 and V is TRBV21-1; the table assigns TRBD1, which was not confirmed against the DNA. TRBV21-1 corresponds to a pseudogene. The CDR3 spans 16 residues. CDR3 bases: TGTGCCAGCAGCAAAGCCGGGACAGGCGGCACCGGGGAGCTGTTTTTT. This sequence encodes CASSKAGTGGTGELFF.

This clonotype has ten or more counts. The V gene is TRBV28, the J gene TRBJ2-7; no clear D gene. Trimming cost V 1 base and J 6 bases, with 7 bases left between them. The CDR3 covers 12 residues. Germline CDR1 reads MDHEN; CDR2 reads SYDVKM. CDR3: CASSLFMSEQYF. The CDR3 DNA sequence: TGTGCCAGCAGTTTATTTATGTCCGAGCAGTACTTC.

This clonotype was picked up many times. This sequence joins TRBV2 and TRBJ2-1; perhaps TRBD1 as D (6 bases). V lost 5 bases and J lost 5, with 19 bases in between. The germline CDR1 and CDR2 sequences are SNHLY and FYNNEI. This CDR3 spans 16 amino acids. Here the CDR3 reads CASSPLLPGQNNEQFF. CDR3 DNA sequence: TGTGCCAGCAGTCCCCTCCTGCCAGGACAGAACAATGAGCAGTTCTTC.

This clonotype was seen ten or more times. This chain links TRBV28 with TRBJ2-4; D might be TRBD1 (6 bases). Trimming removed 6 bases from V and 0 bases from J, with 12 bases in between. CDR1 is MDHEN and CDR2 is SYDVKM in the germline V gene. The CDR3 consists of 15 residues. The CDR3 nucleotides are TGTGCCAGCAGCTTTCAGGGGCTAGCCAAAAACATTCAGTACTTC. Encoded protein: CASSFQGLAKNIQYF.

This chain connects TRBV3-1 to TRBJ2-1, with D perhaps TRBD1 (5 bases). Germline CDR1 is LGHDT and CDR2 is YNNKEL (reference sequence). The CDR3 covers 14 residues. Trimming pared 3 bases from V and 4 bases from J, leaving 10 bases between. CDR3 residues: CASSHWGAYNEQFF. The CDR3, as DNA: TGTGCCAGCAGCCATTGGGGCGCGTACAATGAGCAGTTCTTC.

This clonotype was picked up many times. The V call is TRBV25-1, the J call TRBJ1-6; D ambiguous. The germline V gene encodes CDR1 MGHDK and CDR2 SYGVNS. The CDR3 runs 11 residues. With 9 bases removed from V and 10 bases from J, the gap between germline ends came to 10 bases. The CDR3 loop is CASGPLSPLHF. The CDR3 DNA is TGTGCCAGTGGCCCCCTATCACCCCTCCACTTT.